The clone carrying this T cell receptor (beta chain) was picked up many times. The data are from a study of T cells in Graves' hyperthyroidism and ophthalmopathy. This CDR3 comprises 19 residues. The germline V gene has CDR1 MNHEY and CDR2 SMNVEV (reference sequence). With 5 bases clipped from V and 0 bases from J, the junction kept 17 bases outside the gene matches. RNA transcripts were the template for amplifying TCR beta CDR3 regions. First-round RT-PCR with HTBI primers amplified the TCR CDR3 region. TCRdb processed the multiplex PCR reads anew with MiXCR; each CDR3 protein has one entry. The table shows 700,000 or so distinct CDR3 sequences, with about 15% occurring only once.

The chain has TRBV27 and TRBJ2-3, with 7 positions matching TRBD1. Sequencing used blood. The sequence came from a woman between 45 and 60 years old with Graves' ophthalmopathy. The CDR3 protein is CASSPIPPPTGKSTDTQYF. The CDR3 DNA reads TGTGCCAGCAGTCCGATTCCACCACCGACAGGGAAGAGCACAGATACGCAGTATTTT.